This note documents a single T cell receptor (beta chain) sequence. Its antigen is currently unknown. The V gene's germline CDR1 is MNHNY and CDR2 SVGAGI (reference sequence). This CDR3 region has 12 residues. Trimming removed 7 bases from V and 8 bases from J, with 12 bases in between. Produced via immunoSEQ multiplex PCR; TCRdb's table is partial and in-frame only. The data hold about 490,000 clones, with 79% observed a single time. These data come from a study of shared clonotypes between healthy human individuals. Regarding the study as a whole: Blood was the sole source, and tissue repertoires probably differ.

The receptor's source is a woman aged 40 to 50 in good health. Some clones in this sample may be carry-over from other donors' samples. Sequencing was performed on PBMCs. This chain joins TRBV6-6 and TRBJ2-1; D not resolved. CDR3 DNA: TGTGCCAGCACCCCGGCCCGCCATGAGCAGTTCTTC. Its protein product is CASTPARHEQFF.